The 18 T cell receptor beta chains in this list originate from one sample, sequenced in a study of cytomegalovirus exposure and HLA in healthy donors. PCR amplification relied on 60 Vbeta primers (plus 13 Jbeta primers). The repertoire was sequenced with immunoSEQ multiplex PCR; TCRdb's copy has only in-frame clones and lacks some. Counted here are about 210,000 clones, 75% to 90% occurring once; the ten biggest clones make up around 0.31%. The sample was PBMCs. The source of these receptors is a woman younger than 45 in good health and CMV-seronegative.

This CDR3 reads CAWPTLGTGWNEQFF. As DNA, the CDR3 is TGTGCCTGGCCCACGCTCGGGACAGGATGGAATGAGCAGTTCTTC. The chain employs TRBV30 and TRBJ2-1; 8 bases align to TRBD1. Germline trimming cut 5 bases from V and 7 bases from J; bases unmatched to any gene: 13. The CDR3 length is 15 residues. CDR1 is GTSNPN, CDR2 SVGIG, per germline (reference sequence).

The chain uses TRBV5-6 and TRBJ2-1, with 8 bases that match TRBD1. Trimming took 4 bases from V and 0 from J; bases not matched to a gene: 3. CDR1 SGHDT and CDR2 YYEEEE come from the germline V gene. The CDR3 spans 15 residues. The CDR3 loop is CASSQTGGSYNEQFF. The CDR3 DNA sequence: TGTGCCAGCAGCCAAACAGGGGGCTCCTACAATGAGCAGTTCTTC.

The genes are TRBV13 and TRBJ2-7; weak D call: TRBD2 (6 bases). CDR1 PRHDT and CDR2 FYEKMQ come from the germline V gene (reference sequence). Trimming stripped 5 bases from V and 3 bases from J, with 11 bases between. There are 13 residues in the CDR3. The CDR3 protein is CASSLRGSYEQYF. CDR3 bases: TGTGCCAGCAGCCTTCGGGGGAGCTACGAGCAGTACTTC. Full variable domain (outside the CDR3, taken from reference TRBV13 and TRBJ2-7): AAGVIQSPRHLIKEKRETATLKCYPIPRHDTVYWYQQGPGQDPQFLISFYEKMQSDKGSIPDRFSAQQFSDYHSELNMSSLELGDSALYFCASSLRGSYEQYFGPGTRLTVT.

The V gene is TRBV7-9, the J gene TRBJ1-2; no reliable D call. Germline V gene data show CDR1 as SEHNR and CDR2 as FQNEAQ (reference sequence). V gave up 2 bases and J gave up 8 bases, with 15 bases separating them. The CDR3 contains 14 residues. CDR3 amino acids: CASSLNGEMGGYTF. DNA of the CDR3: TGTGCCAGCAGCTTAAACGGGGAGATGGGAGGCTACACCTTC.

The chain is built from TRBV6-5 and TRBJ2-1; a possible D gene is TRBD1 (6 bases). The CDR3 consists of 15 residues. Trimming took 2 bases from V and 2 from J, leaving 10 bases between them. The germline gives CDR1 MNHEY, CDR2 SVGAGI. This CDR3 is CASSYVQGPYNEQFF. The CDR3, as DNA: TGTGCCAGCAGTTACGTACAGGGACCCTACAATGAGCAGTTCTTC.

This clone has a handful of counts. CDR3 DNA: TGTGCCAGCAGCGTGGGCTCGCCTTATGGCTACACCTTC. This gives the protein CASSVGSPYGYTF. The chain combines TRBV6-1 with TRBJ1-2, with unresolved D. Trimming cost V 6 bases and J 5 bases, with 13 bases left between them. The germline V gene encodes CDR1 MNHNS and CDR2 SASEGT. CDR3 length: 13 residues.

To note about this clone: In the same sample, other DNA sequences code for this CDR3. The CDR3 protein is CASSFAGSNQPQHF. The CDR3 DNA reads as TGTGCCAGCAGTTTCGCAGGTAGCAATCAGCCCCAGCATTTT. This chain connects TRBV28 to TRBJ1-5; D gene unclear. V was trimmed by 3 bases and J by 0 bases, leaving 6 bases between them. Germline CDR1 MDHEN, CDR2 SYDVKM. The CDR3 spans 14 residues.

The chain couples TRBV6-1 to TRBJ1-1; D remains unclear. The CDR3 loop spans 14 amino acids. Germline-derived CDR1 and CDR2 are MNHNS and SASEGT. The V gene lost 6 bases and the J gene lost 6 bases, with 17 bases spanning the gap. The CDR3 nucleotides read TGTGCCAGCAGCCCTAGGATATACTACTCTGAAGCTTTCTTT. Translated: CASSPRIYYSEAFF.

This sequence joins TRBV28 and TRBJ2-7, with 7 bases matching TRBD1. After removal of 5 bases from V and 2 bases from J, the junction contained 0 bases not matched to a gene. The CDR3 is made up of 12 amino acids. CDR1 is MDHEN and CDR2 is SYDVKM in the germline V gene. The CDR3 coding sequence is TGTGCCAGCAGTGGGACAGCCTACGAGCAGTACTTC. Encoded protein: CASSGTAYEQYF.

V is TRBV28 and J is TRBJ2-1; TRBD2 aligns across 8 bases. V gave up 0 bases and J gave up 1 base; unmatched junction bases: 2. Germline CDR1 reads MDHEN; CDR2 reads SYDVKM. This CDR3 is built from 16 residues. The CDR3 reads CASSLWSGGSYNEQFF. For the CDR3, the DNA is TGTGCCAGCAGTTTATGGTCGGGAGGGTCCTACAATGAGCAGTTCTTC.

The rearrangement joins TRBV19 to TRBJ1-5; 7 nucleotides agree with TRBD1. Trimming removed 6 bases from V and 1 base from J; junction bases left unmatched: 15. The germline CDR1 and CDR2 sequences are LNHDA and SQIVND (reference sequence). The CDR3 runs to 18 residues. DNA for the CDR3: TGTGCCAGTAGCCAAGTAAAGTTTGCGACAGGGAGCAATCAGCCCCAGCATTTT. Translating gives CASSQVKFATGSNQPQHF.

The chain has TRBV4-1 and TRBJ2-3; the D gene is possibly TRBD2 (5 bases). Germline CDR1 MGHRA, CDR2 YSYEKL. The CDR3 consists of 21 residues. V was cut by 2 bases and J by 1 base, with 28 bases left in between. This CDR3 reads CASSQTIIKVRRAAGTDTQYF. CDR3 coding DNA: TGCGCCAGCAGCCAAACAATCATTAAGGTTAGGCGGGCGGCGGGCACAGATACGCAGTATTTT.

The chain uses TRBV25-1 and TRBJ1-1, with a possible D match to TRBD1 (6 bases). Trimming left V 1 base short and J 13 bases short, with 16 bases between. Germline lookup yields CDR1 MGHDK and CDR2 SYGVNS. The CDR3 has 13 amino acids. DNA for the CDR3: TGTGCCAGCAGTGAATTCGGCCAGCCAGGGGTTTTCTTT. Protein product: CASSEFGQPGVFF.

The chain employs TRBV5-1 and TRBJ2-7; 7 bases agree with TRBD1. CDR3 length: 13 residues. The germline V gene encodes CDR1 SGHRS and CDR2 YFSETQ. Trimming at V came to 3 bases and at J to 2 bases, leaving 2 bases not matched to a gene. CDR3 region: CASSWDSPYEQYF. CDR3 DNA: TGCGCCAGCAGCTGGGACAGTCCCTACGAGCAGTACTTC.

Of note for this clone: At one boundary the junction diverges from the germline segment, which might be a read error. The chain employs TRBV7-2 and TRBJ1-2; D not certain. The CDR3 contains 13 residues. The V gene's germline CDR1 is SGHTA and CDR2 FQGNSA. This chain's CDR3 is CASSLAGWRGYTF. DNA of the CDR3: TGTGCCAGCAGCCTAGCGGGGTGGAGGGGCTACACCTTC.

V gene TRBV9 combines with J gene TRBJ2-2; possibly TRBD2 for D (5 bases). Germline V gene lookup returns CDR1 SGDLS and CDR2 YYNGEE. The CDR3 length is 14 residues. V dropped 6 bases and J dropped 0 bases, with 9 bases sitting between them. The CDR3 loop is CASTRTANTGELFF. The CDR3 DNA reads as TGTGCCAGCACCCGGACTGCGAACACCGGGGAGCTGTTTTTT. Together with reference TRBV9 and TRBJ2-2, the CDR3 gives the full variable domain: DSGVTQTPKHLITATGQRVTLRCSPRSGDLSVYWYQQSLDQGLQFLIQYYNGEERAKGNILERFSAQQFPDLHSELNLSSLELGDSALYFCASTRTANTGELFFGEGSRLTVL.

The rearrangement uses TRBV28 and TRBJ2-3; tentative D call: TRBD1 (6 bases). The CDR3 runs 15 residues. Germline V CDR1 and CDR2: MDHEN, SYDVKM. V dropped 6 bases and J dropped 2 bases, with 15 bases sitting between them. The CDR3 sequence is CASSLRGIYTDTQYF. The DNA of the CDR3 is TGTGCCAGCAGCCTGAGGGGGATCTACACAGATACGCAGTATTTT. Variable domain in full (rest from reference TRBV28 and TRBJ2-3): DVKVTQSSRYLVKRTGEKVFLECVQDMDHENMFWYRQDPGLGLRLIYFSYDVKMKEKGDIPEGYSVSREKKERFSLILESASTNQTSMYLCASSLRGIYTDTQYFGPGTRLTVL.

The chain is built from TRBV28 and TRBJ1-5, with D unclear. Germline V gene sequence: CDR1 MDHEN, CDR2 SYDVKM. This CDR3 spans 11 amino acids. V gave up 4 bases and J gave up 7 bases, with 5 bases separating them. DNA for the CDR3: TGTGCCAGCAGTTCACGGCAGCCCCAGCATTTT. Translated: CASSSRQPQHF.